This entry is about one T cell receptor (beta chain). Its specificity is not known. This PCR relied on a set of 60 Vbeta primers and 13 Jbeta primers. The protocol was immunoSEQ multiplex PCR, while the TCRdb copy is restricted to in-frame clones and leaves out a portion. The sample holds under 150,000 clones; 80% are singletons and the top ten take more than 3%. The sample originates from a study of cytomegalovirus exposure and HLA in healthy donors. Study-wide points: The authors listed some 150 TCR beta chains as cytomegalovirus-associated. In a later analysis, TCR beta V- and J-gene trimming was associated with a missense DCLRE1C variant. CMV serostatus was the sole immune exposure data available.

V lost 1 base and J lost 2, with 6 bases in between. This CDR3 region has 12 residues. Germline V gene sequence: CDR1 GTSNPN, CDR2 SVGIG (reference sequence). Healthy bone marrow donors made up the cohort. The specimen sequenced was PBMCs. This receptor was taken from a male donor in good health and CMV-seronegative. This chain links TRBV30 with TRBJ2-7; perhaps TRBD1 as D (5 bases). CDR3 in amino acids: CAWSEGPYEQYF. CDR3 DNA sequence: TGTGCCTGGAGTGAGGGGCCCTACGAGCAGTACTTC.